Below, 20 T cell receptor beta chains from the same sample are listed, as sequenced in a study of tumor-infiltrating lymphocytes in primary liver carcinoma. TCR beta cDNA was reverse-transcribed from roughly 0.45 ug of total RNA. The reaction used a constant-region primer and ProtoScript II reverse transcriptase. What produced the TCR beta libraries was three nested multiplex PCR rounds using slightly modified ARM-PCR. For 10 cycles apiece, the opening two PCR rounds ran with TRBV1-TRBV30 forward primers and a C-beta reverse primer. TCRdb redid the calling of the multiplex PCR reads with MiXCR, one entry per CDR3 protein. This table has about 320,000 distinct CDR3 sequences, 65% appearing once. Alongside blood RNA obtained from unsorted whole blood, germline DNA was also extracted. Material for sequencing was peripheral blood. The receptor source for this set is a man aged 40-49 years with primary liver carcinoma and hepatitis B virus infection.

In this sample, this clonotype turned up many times. J is TRBJ2-1 and V is TRBV12-5; 12 bases are a match to TRBD1. Germline V lookup: CDR1 LGHNT, CDR2 FRNRAP. The CDR3 runs to 15 residues. J was trimmed by 6 bases and V by 3 bases; bases with no gene match: 3. CDR3 region: CASGFGTGGFNEQFF. CDR3 DNA: TGTGCTAGTGGTTTCGGGACAGGGGGCTTCAATGAGCAGTTCTTC. The full variable domain, completed using reference TRBV12-5 and TRBJ2-1, is DARVTQTPRHKVTEMGQEVTMRCQPILGHNTVFWYRQTMMQGLELLAYFRNRAPLDDSGMPKDRFSAEMPDATLATLKIQPSEPRDSAVYFCASGFGTGGFNEQFFGPGTRLTVL.

About this clonotype itself: This clone may be a read error of a much larger clone one base away. The rearrangement joins TRBV4-2 to TRBJ2-2, with D perhaps TRBD2 (5 bases). The germline V gene encodes CDR1 LGHNA and CDR2 YNFKEQ. The CDR3 extends over 17 amino acids. The CDR3 coding sequence is TGTGCCAGCAGCCAAGAAAGAGTAGGGAGTCGGGCCGGGGAGCTGCTTTTT. It encodes CASSQERVGSRAGELLF.

A note on this clonotype: This could be a read error, since a much larger clone is one nucleotide away. The chain uses TRBV29-1 and TRBJ1-1; D might be TRBD1 (5 bases). Germline-derived CDR1 and CDR2 are SQVTM and ANQGSEA. This CDR3 has 14 amino acids. The CDR3 coding sequence is TGCAACGCCTCCCTGGGGGGGATGAACACTGAAGCTTTCTTT. Translated: CNASLGGMNTEAFF.

On this clonotype itself: One end of the junction fails to match germline, which may point to a read error. This chain joins TRBV11-2 and TRBJ1-3, with D unresolved. From germline, CDR1 is SGHAT and CDR2 FQNNGV. The CDR3 contains 16 residues. As DNA, the CDR3 is TGTGCCAGCAACTTAGCCAGGATCACCTCTGGAAACACCATATACTTT. Translation: CASNLARITSGNTIYF.

A word on this clonotype: At one of its ends the junction is not consistent with the germline gene, which may arise from a read error. The V gene is TRBV11-3, the J gene TRBJ2-3, with a weak D call TRBD2 (5 bases). The CDR3 covers 15 residues. Looked up from germline, CDR1 is SGHNT and CDR2 is YENEEA. The DNA for the CDR3 is TGTGCCAGCAGCTGGCGTGGCGGGCGCACACATACACAGTATTTT. Its protein product is CASSWRGGRTHTQYF.

On this clonotype: Germline is not matched at one junction end, which may reflect a read error. This sequence joins TRBV29-1 and TRBJ2-1, with D unclear. The CDR3 has 14 residues. CDR1 and CDR2 from the germline V gene are SQVTM and ANQGSEA. DNA of the CDR3: TGCAGGGTTGAGCCAAGGCAGGCCTACAATGGGCAGTTCTTC. Its translation is CRVEPRQAYNGQFF.

A remark on this clonotype: This could be a read error, since a much larger clone is one nucleotide away. The chain couples TRBV12-3 or TRBV12-4 to TRBJ2-2; 10 positions match TRBD2. The J segment lost 9 bases and the V segment lost 1 base, leaving 5 bases of the junction unmatched. The length of the CDR3 is 15 residues. CDR3 region: CASSLGGLASRELFF. CDR3 coding DNA: TGTGCCAGCAGTTTAGGGGGACTAGCGTCTAGGGAGCTGTTTTTT.

The V and J genes are TRBV7-9 and TRBJ2-7; D perhaps matches TRBD2 (6 bases). V was cut by 7 bases and J by 1 base, with 11 bases left in between. This CDR3 contains 13 residues. Germline CDR1 and CDR2: SEHNR and FQNEAQ (reference sequence). CDR3 sequence (DNA): TGTGCCAGCATCCTACTAGCTTCCTACGAGCAGTACTTC. Amino acid sequence: CASILLASYEQYF.

About this clonotype itself: It is likely a read error, because the conserved phenylalanine at the end of the CDR3 is missing. The chain carries TRBV11-3 and TRBJ2-2; perhaps TRBD2 as D (5 bases). Germline CDR1 reads SGHNT; CDR2 reads YENEEA. V dropped 0 bases and J dropped 4 bases, with 12 bases sitting between them. The CDR3 extends over 16 amino acids. The CDR3 region is CASSLDDLEGTGELFL. CDR3 bases: TGTGCCAGCAGCTTAGACGACCTAGAGGGCACCGGGGAGCTGTTTCTT.

V usage is TRBV5-1 and J usage is TRBJ1-4; D is unresolved. There are 15 residues in the CDR3. Germline values: CDR1 SGHRS, CDR2 YFSETQ. Trimming shortened V by 2 bases and J by 0 bases, and 8 bases separated the two germline ends. The CDR3 sequence is CASSFGRSTNEKLFF. The DNA of the CDR3 is TGCGCCAGCAGCTTTGGAAGATCAACTAATGAAAAACTGTTTTTT.

Many counts were recorded for this clonotype. The chain employs TRBV30 and TRBJ2-7, with D tentatively TRBD1 (5 bases). The CDR3 has 14 residues. The germline CDR1 and CDR2 sequences are GTSNPN and SVGIG (reference sequence). Trimming cost V 1 base and J 0 bases, with 10 bases left between them. CDR3 residues: CAWSAQDNSYEQYF. As DNA, the CDR3 is TGTGCCTGGAGTGCCCAGGACAACTCCTACGAGCAGTACTTC.

This clonotype was detected a few times. The genes are TRBV28 and TRBJ1-3; D call uncertain. V lost 4 bases and J 9 bases, leaving 4 bases between the germline ends. CDR1 is MDHEN and CDR2 is SYDVKM in the germline V gene. The length of the CDR3 is 10 residues. Written as DNA, the CDR3 is TGTGCCAGCAGTTCGCGCACCATATATTTT. Translated, it gives CASSSRTIYF.

A remark on this clonotype: A read error may account for a junction end that differs from germline. The chain combines TRBV10-3 with TRBJ1-6; D may be TRBD1 (6 bases). In germline, CDR1 is ENHRY, CDR2 SYGVKD. The CDR3 consists of 14 residues. CDR3 residues: CAISVDSNNSHLHF. The CDR3 DNA reads as TGTGCCATCAGTGTGGACAGTAATAATTCACACCTCCACTTT.

CDR3 protein: CATSRESALDTQYF. The CDR3 DNA reads as TGTGCCACCAGCAGAGAATCGGCCTTGGATACGCAGTATTTT. The chain employs TRBV15 and TRBJ2-3; D gene unclear. The ends were cut back, 0 bases at V and 6 bases at J, with 10 bases in the middle. The CDR3 consists of 14 residues. Germline V lookup: CDR1 LNHNV, CDR2 YYDKDF (reference sequence).

There are many counts of this clonotype. This chain uses TRBV4-2 with TRBJ1-1; maybe TRBD1 (6 bases). The germline V gene has CDR1 LGHNA and CDR2 YNFKEQ. The CDR3 has 13 amino acids. Trimming removed 3 bases at V and 6 bases at J, with 11 bases between. DNA of the CDR3: TGTGCCAGCAGCCATCCAGGGGCCCCTGAAGCTTTCTTT. Protein: CASSHPGAPEAFF.

Notes on this clonotype: A read error may account for a junction end that differs from germline. The rearrangement uses TRBV6-2 or TRBV6-3 and TRBJ2-2, with D perhaps TRBD2 (6 bases). Germline V gene data show CDR1 as MNHEY and CDR2 as SVGEGT. The CDR3 is made up of 16 amino acids. The CDR3 protein is CASSYSAGTDTGELFF. The CDR3 DNA reads TGTGCCAGCAGTTACTCTGCGGGAACGGACACCGGTGAGCTGTTTTTT.

Comment on this clonotype: A much more abundant neighbour one base away suggests this may be a read error. This chain uses TRBV6-2 or TRBV6-3 with TRBJ1-1, with D tentatively TRBD1 (6 bases). Trimming removed 5 bases from V and 2 bases from J, with 15 bases in between. Germline V gives CDR1 MNHEY, CDR2 SVGEGT. CDR3 length: 15 amino acids. In DNA form, the CDR3 reads TGTGCCAGCAGTACCCAGGGACACGGAAACACTGAAGCTTTCTTT. Protein product: CASSTQGHGNTEAFF.

V usage is TRBV2 and J usage is TRBJ1-2; D is possibly TRBD1 (5 bases). Between the trimmed V and J ends, which lost 2 bases and 4 bases, there was a span of 14 bases. CDR1 is SNHLY and CDR2 is FYNNEI in the germline V gene. The length of the CDR3 is 15 residues. CDR3 nucleotides: TGTGCCAGCAGTGAAATTTCAGGGACCCTCTATGGCTACACCTTC. This sequence encodes CASSEISGTLYGYTF.

This clonotype has only a few counts. The J gene is TRBJ2-3, the V gene TRBV30; tentative D call: TRBD1 (6 bases). In germline, CDR1 is GTSNPN, CDR2 SVGIG (reference sequence). V was trimmed by 7 bases and J by 4 bases, leaving 15 bases between them. The CDR3 extends over 13 amino acids. The DNA of the CDR3 is TGTGCCTACCATCCCAAGGGGGCAGATACGCAGTATTTT. It codes for CAYHPKGADTQYF.

The gene calls are TRBV5-1 and TRBJ1-2; D is unclear. The CDR3 extends over 13 amino acids. Trimming stripped 0 bases from V and 6 bases from J, with 9 bases between. Per the germline V gene, CDR1 is SGHRS and CDR2 is YFSETQ. The CDR3 nucleotides read TGCGCCAGCAGCTTGGCTGGGTTTGATGGCTACACCTTC. As protein: CASSLAGFDGYTF.